The subject of this entry is one T cell receptor (beta chain). Its antigen is as yet unknown. The read falls 3 residues short of the CDR3 end, and the missing part is taken from the germline J gene. The length of the CDR3 is 14 residues. CDR1 is SGHRS, CDR2 YFSETQ, per germline. The V gene lost 0 bases and the J gene lost 5 bases, with 12 bases spanning the gap. The data were taken from a study of T cells in women clearing cervical HPV infection. The repertoire was sequenced with immunoSEQ multiplex PCR; TCRdb's copy has only in-frame clones and lacks some. This sample's clone table lists 30,000 to 35,000 clones. General study findings and limits: It is unknown whether associations predate infection; no effector/memory or HPV-specific sorting.

The sample taken for sequencing was blood buffy coat. The sequence came from a woman between 18 and 69 years old with a cervical HPV16 infection that either progressed to CIN3+ or cleared (not recorded which). J is TRBJ2-7 and V is TRBV5-1; D might be TRBD2 (6 bases). CDR3 region: CASSLGTRRDEQYF. CDR3 DNA, as far as it was read: TGCGCCAGCAGCTTGGGGACTCGGAGGGACGAG.